This T cell receptor beta chain was identified during a study of T cells after yellow fever vaccination. Turning to the study itself: Where fractions had low cell numbers, libraries were prepared from them with the SMART-Seq v4 Ultra Low Input RNA kit. Study-level findings and limits: A small proportion of clonotypes was detected in both the CD4 and CD8 compartments. The booster saw the reappearance of most primary-vaccination clones (more than 95% CD4, about 88% CD8).

This clonotype was counted a few times. The antigen remains undetermined. Making TCR cDNA involved 5'RACE template switching, which added UMIs and a universal primer site. TCRdb independently ran MiXCR on the 5' RACE reads; one entry per CDR3 protein. The table has more than 110,000 distinct CDR3 sequences, about 7% seen once. The CDR3 is 16 residues long. The germline V gene has CDR1 SGHRS and CDR2 YFSETQ. The junction had 8 bases not matched to a gene; V was cut back by 0 bases and J by 5 bases. The TCR was taken from a man under 40 who received the YFV17D yellow fever vaccine. The V call is TRBV5-1, the J call TRBJ2-1, with 7 positions matching TRBD2. The sequencing here drew on CD4+ T cells sorted from PBMCs, taken 10 days after the yellow fever booster vaccination. CDR3 region: CASSLASSGINNEQFF. The CDR3 DNA is TGCGCCAGCAGCTTGGCCAGCAGCGGGATCAACAATGAGCAGTTCTTC.